This TCR beta chain is drawn from a study of a mutant IDH1 vaccine in newly diagnosed glioma. On the study more broadly: Vaccination started 4-6 weeks after radiotherapy alone, or with temozolomide cycles. The earlier regimen, radiotherapy, temozolomide, or both, was most often both.

The method was immunoSEQ multiplex PCR; TCRdb's version includes in-frame clones alone and lacks a portion of them. The sample consists of about 66,000 clones, roughly 71% of them appearing once. Sample time point: week 35, safety follow-up. The investigators gave 300 ug of mutant IDH1 20-mer peptide in each vaccine dose, together with topical imiquimod. Administration of eight vaccinations to patients took place in weeks 1, 3, 5, 7, 11, 15, 19, 23. On this clone: The antigen is unknown.

CDR1 is SNHLY and CDR2 is FYNNEI in the germline V gene. Losses at the gene ends were 8 bases for V and 6 bases for J; bases not matched to a gene: 12. The CDR3 is 15 residues long. This TCR came from a man over 45 with glioma. The specimen was PBMCs, collected from a glioma patient whose treatment included an IDH1 peptide vaccine. This chain links TRBV2 with TRBJ1-3; 8 positions match TRBD1. The CDR3 spells CASGEDREKANTIYF. The CDR3 DNA follows: TGTGCCAGCGGAGAGGACAGGGAAAAAGCAAACACCATATATTTT.